One and the same sample provided the 8 T cell receptor beta chains below, sequenced in a study of T cells of healthy individuals. TCRdb passed the 5' RACE reads through MiXCR, listing each CDR3 protein once. This table holds approximately 100,000 distinct CDR3 sequences, approximately 16% found once. The receptors were gathered from a human donor in good health.

There are a few counts of this clonotype. This chain uses TRBV4-2 with TRBJ1-3, with D tentatively TRBD1 (6 bases). This CDR3 spans 18 amino acids. Germline-derived CDR1 and CDR2 are LGHNA and YNFKEQ. V was pared by 1 base and J by 0 bases, with 16 bases between. The CDR3 nucleotides are TGTGCCAGCAGCCAAGGTGCAGGACAGCTAAACTCTGGAAACACCATATATTTT. This translates into CASSQGAGQLNSGNTIYF.

The chain combines TRBV20-1 with TRBJ2-5, with D possibly matching TRBD1 (5 bases). Germline CDR1 reads DFQATT; CDR2 reads SNEGSKA (reference sequence). This CDR3 has 15 residues. Trimming cost V 1 base and J 1 base, with 13 bases left between them. The CDR3 DNA reads as TGCAGTGCTAGAGGGACGACAAGGGGCCAAGAGACCCAGTACTTC. Its protein product is CSARGTTRGQETQYF.

The chain has TRBV30 and TRBJ1-1; D is unresolved. The CDR3 is 13 residues long. CDR1 and CDR2 from the germline V gene are GTSNPN and SVGIG (reference sequence). V was pared by 0 bases and J by 3 bases, with 8 bases between. The CDR3 DNA is TGTGCCTGGAGTGTACGACTAGACACTGAAGCTTTCTTT. As protein: CAWSVRLDTEAFF.

Concerning this clonotype itself: A junction boundary mismatches the germline segment, possibly from a read error. The chain links TRBV6-5 to TRBJ2-7; TRBD2 agrees at 13 bases. CDR3 length: 13 residues. Germline V gene lookup returns CDR1 MNHEY and CDR2 SVGAGI. DNA for the CDR3: TGTGCCACAAAGGGACTAGCGGGATGGGGTTTTAAATTC. This gives the protein CATKGLAGWGFKF.

The rearrangement uses TRBV7-2 and TRBJ2-7, with D perhaps being TRBD1 or TRBD2 (5 bases each). The V end lost 4 bases, the J end lost 1 base, and 14 bases lay between the germline ends. Germline CDR1 and CDR2: SGHTA and FQGNSA. The CDR3 contains 15 residues. In DNA, the CDR3 is TGTGCCAGCAGCTGGGACGGAAAGTCTTCCTACGAGCAGTACTTC. Its translation: CASSWDGKSSYEQYF.

This clonotype was observed a handful of times. The J gene is TRBJ2-1, the V gene TRBV7-2; 7 bases fit TRBD1. The germline CDR1 and CDR2 sequences are SGHTA and FQGNSA. This CDR3 region has 13 residues. V trimming: 4 bases; J trimming: 8 bases; junction bases outside the gene matches: 5. In DNA form, the CDR3 reads TGTGCCAGCAGCTCAACAGACAGGGATGAGCAGTTCTTC. This codes for CASSSTDRDEQFF.

This clonotype has at least ten counts. The chain uses TRBV12-3 or TRBV12-4 and TRBJ1-2; D is perhaps TRBD1 (5 bases). V was clipped by 1 base and J by 7 bases, with 16 bases between them. The CDR3 contains 15 residues. The CDR3 nucleotides are TGTGCCAGCAGTTTAGTAGCAGGGCCTAGTGTTGGCTACACCTTC. Amino acids: CASSLVAGPSVGYTF.

This clonotype has ten or more counts. The rearrangement links TRBV6-2 or TRBV6-3 to TRBJ1-1; TRBD1 matches 7 bases. CDR3 length equals 14 residues. CDR1 and CDR2 (germline): MNHEY, SVGEGT. The junction had 8 bases not matched to a gene; V was cut back by 5 bases and J by 5 bases. CDR3 coding DNA: TGTGCCAGCAGTCTCACGCAGGGGGGTACTGAAGCTTTCTTT. This encodes CASSLTQGGTEAFF.